This T cell receptor (beta chain) appears in the sequencing data of a study of control samples from healthy donors and cancer patients. The ends were cut back, 0 bases at V and 6 bases at J, with 18 bases in the middle. Germline CDR1 is GTSNPN and CDR2 is SVGIG (reference sequence). The CDR3 has 16 amino acids. The data were produced by immunoSEQ multiplex PCR, yet TCRdb's version contains in-frame clones alone and is incomplete. This table has under 200,000 clones, approximately 94% appearing once. The receptor comes from a man in his sixties with colorectal cancer. The material sequenced was PBMCs. V and J are TRBV30 and TRBJ1-5; the D gene is possibly TRBD1 (5 bases). The CDR3 sequence is CAWSVRRKGVGQPQHF. CDR3 coding DNA: TGTGCCTGGAGTGTAAGGAGGAAAGGGGTAGGTCAGCCCCAGCATTTT. The whole variable domain, filled in from reference TRBV30 and TRBJ1-5, reads SQTIHQWPATLVQPVGSPLSLECTVEGTSNPNLYWYRQAAGRGLQLLFYSVGIGQISSEVPQNLSASRPQDRQFILSSKKLLLSDSGFYLCAWSVRRKGVGQPQHFGDGTRLSIL.